Included here is one T cell receptor beta chain sequence, with context. This entry comes from a study of blood T cell repertoires in COVID-19. This table comes from immunoSEQ multiplex PCR, and its TCRdb copy is limited to in-frame clones, with some not included. The sample lists 130,000 to 150,000 clones, approximately 86% occurring once. The sequence was collected from a woman in her thirties or forties with active or convalescent COVID-19. The material sequenced was peripheral blood.

This chain's CDR3 is CATKRIPRQVDTGELFF. The DNA for the CDR3 is TGTGCCACCAAGCGAATACCTCGACAGGTCGACACCGGGGAGCTGTTTTTT. The V call is TRBV28, the J call TRBJ2-2; a possible D gene is TRBD1 (6 bases). The ends were cut back, 10 bases at V and 3 bases at J, with 24 bases in the middle. The CDR3 spans 17 residues. Germline V gene data show CDR1 as MDHEN and CDR2 as SYDVKM.